The rows below give T cell receptor beta chains drawn from one sample of a study of blood T cell repertoires in COVID-19. The method was immunoSEQ multiplex PCR; TCRdb's version includes in-frame clones alone and lacks a portion of them. The sample consists of around 330,000 clones, approximately 90% of them appearing once. The sample taken for sequencing was peripheral blood. These receptors were taken from a woman between 25 and 40 years old with COVID-19, enrolled during active disease. Each CDR3 is given with its conserved first and last residue. The D gene is left open where the match is weak. Not every row has a clone size; where given, it reads once, few, many or a size class.

abundance	v_gene	j_gene	d_gene	CDR3nt	CDR3aa
.	TRBV25-1	TRBJ2-7	.	TGTGCCAGCGGAGAATACGAGCAGTACTTC	CASGEYEQYF
.	TRBV3-1/TRBV3-2	TRBJ1-6	.	TGTGCCAGCAGCCAAGACTGGGACATCGTGGTACCCTCACCCCTCCACTTT	CASSQDWDIVVPSPLHF
few	TRBV19	TRBJ1-5	.	TGTGCCAGTAGTACGACAGTGGGTCAGCCCCAGCATTTT	CASSTTVGQPQHF
.	TRBV27	TRBJ1-2	.	TGTGCCAGCAGTTTAATTGGGGGGGACTATGGCTACACCTTC	CASSLIGGDYGYTF
.	TRBV5-1	TRBJ2-3	.	TGCGCCAGCAGGGGGGCCCCGGGGTCTACGCAGTATTTT	CASRGAPGSTQYF
.	TRBV13	TRBJ2-3	TRBD1	TGTGCCAGCAGCTTAGGACAGGGGACAGATACGCAGTATTTT	CASSLGQGTDTQYF
.	TRBV28	TRBJ1-3	.	TGTGCCAGCAACCTCGGGGTATCCCAGGAAAACACCATATATTTT	CASNLGVSQENTIYF
.	TRBV2	TRBJ1-2	.	TGTGCCAGCACCGGAGGAGGCAATCCTTCGGGAAGCTATGGCTACACCTTC	CASTGGGNPSGSYGYTF
.	TRBV6-5	TRBJ1-2	.	TGTGCCAGCAGAGCGATGGGGGGTGAAGGCTACACCTTC	CASRAMGGEGYTF
few	TRBV5-4	TRBJ2-2	.	TGTGCCAGCAGCTTGAGCTTCGGTAATAACCCGAGCATCACCGGGGAGCTGTTTTTT	CASSLSFGNNPSITGELFF
.	TRBV4-1	TRBJ1-5	TRBD1	TGCGCCAGCAGCCAGAGTAGTTTGAGGGGGCCTAATCAGCCCCAGCATTTT	CASSQSSLRGPNQPQHF
.	TRBV5-1	TRBJ1-4	.	TGCGCCAGCAGCTTGGGTTATCAGGGTTCTAATGAAAAACTGTTTTTT	CASSLGYQGSNEKLFF
.	TRBV5-4	TRBJ2-2	TRBD2	TGTGCCAGCAGCTTGAAATGGACTAGCGGGGGGGCAACCGGGGAGCTGTTTTTT	CASSLKWTSGGATGELFF
.	TRBV4-3	TRBJ2-5	TRBD2	TGCGCCAGCAGCCAAGATCGGGGGGGGGCCCAAGAGACCCAGTACTTC	CASSQDRGGAQETQYF
.	TRBV6-9	TRBJ2-3	TRBD2	TGTGCCAGCGAAACGGCTAGCGGCGAGAATCGGACAGATACGCAGTATTTT	CASETASGENRTDTQYF